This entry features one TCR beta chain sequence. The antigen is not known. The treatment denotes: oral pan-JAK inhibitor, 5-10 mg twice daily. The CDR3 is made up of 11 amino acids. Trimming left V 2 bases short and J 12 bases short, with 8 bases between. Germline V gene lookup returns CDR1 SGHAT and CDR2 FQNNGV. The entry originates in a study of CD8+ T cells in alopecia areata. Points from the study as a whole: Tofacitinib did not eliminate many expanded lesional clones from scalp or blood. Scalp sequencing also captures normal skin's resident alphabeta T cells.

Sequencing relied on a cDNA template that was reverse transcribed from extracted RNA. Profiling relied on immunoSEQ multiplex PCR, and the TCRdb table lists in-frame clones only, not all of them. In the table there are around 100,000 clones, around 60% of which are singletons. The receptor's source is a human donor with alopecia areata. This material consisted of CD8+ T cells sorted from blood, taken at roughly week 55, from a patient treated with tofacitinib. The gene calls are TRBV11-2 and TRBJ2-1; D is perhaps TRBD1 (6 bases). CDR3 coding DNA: TGTGCCAGCAGCTTACTCAGGGGGCAGTTCTTC. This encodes CASSLLRGQFF.